This T cell receptor beta chain was obtained from a study of T cells in Graves' hyperthyroidism and ophthalmopathy. Points from the study as a whole: Blood also contained most expanded thyroid clonotypes above 0.001.

Looked up from germline, CDR1 is DFQATT and CDR2 is SNEGSKA (reference sequence). This CDR3 region has 16 residues. In regard to this clonotype: What it binds is unknown. A junction boundary mismatches the germline segment, possibly from a read error.

Graves' hyperthyroidism qualified as stable when ophthalmopathy did not progress within 18 months. RNA transcripts provided the source from which TCR beta CDR3 regions were amplified. An initial round of RT-PCR targeting the TCR CDR3 relied on the HTBI primer set. TCRdb reprocessed the multiplex PCR reads with MiXCR, giving one entry per CDR3 protein. The sample shows 300,000 to 400,000 distinct CDR3 sequences, under 25% of them seen only once. Sequencing was done on a sample of blood. This chain links TRBV20-1 with TRBJ1-1; no clear D. This receptor was identified in a woman aged 50 to 60 with Graves' hyperthyroidism. The CDR3 sequence: CSAPSRREGLNTETFF. Here the CDR3 DNA reads TGCAGTGCCCCATCGCGGCGAGAGGGCCTGAACACTGAAACTTTCTTT.